This passage covers 21 T cell receptor beta chains from one sample sequenced in a study of beta chain features in type 1 diabetes. All of the isolated RNA was reverse transcribed, so expressed TCRB transcripts were sequenced. Profiled with immunoSEQ multiplex PCR; TCRdb holds only in-frame clones, not every one. The sample lists 550,000 to 850,000 clones, under 15% occurring once. Study conclusions and caveats: Moderately but significantly shorter TCRB CDR3s were found in Type 1 diabetes patients in all four CD4+ subsets.

These receptors have no identified antigens. Sequencing input: naive CD4+ T cells from blood. The receptors were sampled from a man between 18 and 35 years old with type 1 diabetes.

As concerns this clone: Other DNA sequences in the sample encode the same CDR3. The V gene is TRBV5-1, the J gene TRBJ1-1; a possible D gene is TRBD1 (6 bases). CDR3 length equals 14 residues. Germline V gene sequence: CDR1 SGHRS, CDR2 YFSETQ. Trimming took off 4 bases at V and 1 base at J, with 11 bases between the two ends. CDR3 region: CASSPGQPNTEAFF. CDR3 nucleotides: TGCGCCAGCAGCCCAGGACAGCCGAACACTGAAGCTTTCTTT.

This rearrangement joins TRBV11-2 to TRBJ2-7; the D gene is possibly TRBD2 (6 bases). In germline, CDR1 is SGHAT, CDR2 FQNNGV. This CDR3 contains 14 residues. Between the trimmed V and J ends, which lost 5 bases and 3 bases, there was a span of 14 bases. CDR3 nucleotides: TGTGCCAGCAGCCCTAGGCGGGGTGGCTACGAGCAGTACTTC. It encodes CASSPRRGGYEQYF.

This clone was counted a few times. Mismatch with germline at one junction end may stem from a read error. This sequence joins TRBV7-6 and TRBJ2-1; maybe TRBD1 (6 bases). Germline values: CDR1 SGHVS, CDR2 FNYEAQ. This CDR3 is 15 amino acids long. CDR3 sequence (DNA): TGTGCCAGCAGTTTAGGACAGCCCTCCTACAATGAGCAGTTCTTC. The encoded protein is CASSLGQPSYNEQFF.

This clone was seen a handful of times. This specimen includes other DNA sequences encoding the same CDR3. This chain connects TRBV20-1 to TRBJ2-7, with D hard to call. The CDR3 length is 11 residues. V was trimmed by 7 bases and J by 0 bases, leaving 7 bases between them. Germline V gives CDR1 DFQATT, CDR2 SNEGSKA (reference sequence). CDR3 region: CSGAGSYEQYF. CDR3 in DNA: TGCAGTGGGGCTGGCTCCTACGAGCAGTACTTC.

Of note for this clone: Other DNA sequences in the same sample also yield this CDR3. The V and J genes are TRBV5-1 and TRBJ2-7; D is uncertain. The CDR3 length is 13 residues. The V end was cut by 3 bases, the J end by 0 bases, with 7 bases between. Germline CDR1 is SGHRS and CDR2 is YFSETQ. As DNA, the CDR3 is TGCGCCAGCAGCTCCGCAGGCTCCTACGAGCAGTACTTC. Amino acid sequence: CASSSAGSYEQYF.

This sequence joins TRBV6-5 and TRBJ1-4, with D hard to call. Germline V CDR1 and CDR2: MNHEY, SVGAGI. V was cut by 0 bases and J by 5 bases, with 7 bases left in between. The CDR3 totals 14 residues. CDR3 region: CASSYSTPNEKLFF. As DNA, the CDR3 is TGTGCCAGCAGTTACTCGACACCAAATGAAAAACTGTTTTTT.

On this clone itself: The sample has other DNA sequences that encode this CDR3 too. The CDR3 sequence is CASSFTYGYTF. CDR3 sequence (DNA): TGTGCCAGCAGCTTTACCTATGGCTACACCTTC. The chain is built from TRBV7-9 and TRBJ1-2; D is ambiguous. The CDR3 has 11 residues. The ends were cut back, 3 bases at V and 4 bases at J, with 3 bases in the middle. Germline assignment: CDR1 SEHNR and CDR2 FQNEAQ (reference sequence).

The chain joins TRBV30 to TRBJ2-5; D is possibly TRBD1 or TRBD2 (5 bases each). This CDR3 is 14 amino acids long. Germline CDR1 and CDR2: GTSNPN and SVGIG (reference sequence). V shed 2 bases and J shed 1 base, with 11 bases lying between them. CDR3 in DNA: TGTGCCTGGAGTCTCGGGGCGGGCCAAGAGACCCAGTACTTC. The encoded protein is CAWSLGAGQETQYF.

The chain has TRBV30 and TRBJ1-5; possibly TRBD1 for D (5 bases). Germline CDR1 GTSNPN, CDR2 SVGIG (reference sequence). The CDR3 sequence is 14 residues long. V lost 0 bases and J 4 bases, leaving 10 bases between the germline ends. CDR3 DNA: TGTGCCTGGAGTGTGGACACCTGGAATCAGCCCCAGCATTTT. It is translated as CAWSVDTWNQPQHF. The entire variable domain, with the rest obtained from reference TRBV30 and TRBJ1-5, is as follows: SQTIHQWPATLVQPVGSPLSLECTVEGTSNPNLYWYRQAAGRGLQLLFYSVGIGQISSEVPQNLSASRPQDRQFILSSKKLLLSDSGFYLCAWSVDTWNQPQHFGDGTRLSIL.

DNA of the CDR3: TGTGCCAGCAGCTTAGAGGAGGGCAGGGAGACCCAGTACTTC. Amino acid sequence: CASSLEEGRETQYF. The V call is TRBV7-9, the J call TRBJ2-5; D might be TRBD2 (6 bases). V gave up 1 base and J gave up 5 bases, with 11 bases separating them. CDR1 and CDR2 from the germline V gene are SEHNR and FQNEAQ (reference sequence). This CDR3 region has 14 residues. The variable domain in full, completed from reference TRBV7-9 and TRBJ2-5, reads DTGVSQNPRHKITKRGQNVTFRCDPISEHNRLYWYRQTLGQGPEFLTYFQNEAQLEKSRLLSDRFSAERPKGSFSTLEIQRTEQGDSAMYLCASSLEEGRETQYFGPGTRLLVL.

This chain links TRBV7-3 with TRBJ2-2; a weak D match, TRBD1 (5 bases). CDR3 length: 15 residues. Germline-derived CDR1 and CDR2 are SGHTA and FQGTGA. With 8 bases removed from V and 1 base from J, the gap between germline ends came to 14 bases. CDR3 sequence: CASQVGQGNTGELFF. CDR3 nucleotide sequence: TGTGCCAGCCAAGTAGGGCAGGGGAACACCGGGGAGCTGTTTTTT.

V gene TRBV5-6 combines with J gene TRBJ1-1; 7 bases agree with TRBD1. This CDR3 region has 15 residues. Germline V gene data show CDR1 as SGHDT and CDR2 as YYEEEE. Unmatched junction bases numbered 13, after V lost 4 bases and J lost 7 bases. CDR3 in DNA: TGTGCCAGCAGCCCCTATAACTCCGGGACAGTTGAAGCTTTCTTT. Translated: CASSPYNSGTVEAFF.

The V call is TRBV28, the J call TRBJ2-1; possibly TRBD2 for D (5 bases). Germline V CDR1 and CDR2: MDHEN, SYDVKM. This CDR3 has 15 amino acids. Trimming stripped 5 bases from V and 7 bases from J, with 18 bases between. CDR3 protein: CASSLWTQRPNEQFF. CDR3 bases: TGTGCCAGCAGTCTCTGGACTCAACGTCCTAATGAGCAGTTCTTC. The whole variable domain, remainder taken from reference TRBV28 and TRBJ2-1, is DVKVTQSSRYLVKRTGEKVFLECVQDMDHENMFWYRQDPGLGLRLIYFSYDVKMKEKGDIPEGYSVSREKKERFSLILESASTNQTSMYLCASSLWTQRPNEQFFGPGTRLTVL.

The chain carries TRBV30 and TRBJ2-7; D might be TRBD1 (5 bases). The CDR3 contains 15 residues. The V end was cut by 1 base, the J end by 3 bases, with 16 bases between. Germline lookup yields CDR1 GTSNPN and CDR2 SVGIG (reference sequence). CDR3 protein: CAWSGSTVAYYEQYF. As DNA, the CDR3 is TGTGCCTGGAGTGGGTCGACAGTAGCCTACTACGAGCAGTACTTC.

This clone turned up a few times. The chain employs TRBV5-1 and TRBJ2-1, with 12 bases fitting TRBD1. The CDR3 spans 16 residues. The V gene's germline CDR1 is SGHRS and CDR2 YFSETQ. The V segment lost 0 bases and the J segment 11 bases; nucleotides outside the gene matches: 9. CDR3 protein: CASSLGRDRGPGQQFF. For the CDR3, the DNA is TGCGCCAGCAGCTTGGGCCGGGACAGGGGGCCCGGACAGCAGTTCTTC. Full variable domain (missing parts from reference TRBV5-1 and TRBJ2-1): KAGVTQTPRYLIKTRGQQVTLSCSPISGHRSVSWYQQTPGQGLQFLFEYFSETQRNKGNFPGRFSGRQFSNSRSEMNVSTLELGDSALYLCASSLGRDRGPGQQFFGPGTRLTVL.

This clone was seen more than once but under ten times. The chain recombines TRBV28 with TRBJ2-5; D is unclear. The germline CDR1 and CDR2 sequences are MDHEN and SYDVKM. This CDR3 has 12 residues. V was shortened by 3 bases and J by 3 bases, with 5 bases between the two germline ends. CDR3 region: CASSFPKETQYF. The CDR3 DNA reads as TGTGCCAGCAGTTTCCCGAAAGAGACCCAGTACTTC.

The genes are TRBV28 and TRBJ2-7; a weak D match, TRBD1 (5 bases). The CDR3 is 14 amino acids. The V end lost 5 bases, the J end lost 2 bases, and 13 bases lay between the germline ends. The V gene's germline CDR1 is MDHEN and CDR2 SYDVKM. As DNA, the CDR3 is TGTGCCAGCAGTCCTCCTACAGGTACCTACGAGCAGTACTTC. Protein product: CASSPPTGTYEQYF.

The sample holds a few counts of this clone. J is TRBJ2-3 and V is TRBV28; TRBD2 matches at 13 bases. CDR1 and CDR2 from the germline V gene are MDHEN and SYDVKM. Trimming removed 10 bases from V and 4 bases from J; junction bases left unmatched: 8. The CDR3 length is 15 residues. The CDR3, as DNA: TGTGCCACCCGAGGGACTAGCGGGGCCCCAGATACGCAGTATTTT. It yields the protein CATRGTSGAPDTQYF. Supplemented by reference TRBV28 and TRBJ2-3, the full variable domain reads DVKVTQSSRYLVKRTGEKVFLECVQDMDHENMFWYRQDPGLGLRLIYFSYDVKMKEKGDIPEGYSVSREKKERFSLILESASTNQTSMYLCATRGTSGAPDTQYFGPGTRLTVL.

This clone has more than one count but fewer than ten. The chain carries TRBV5-1 and TRBJ1-1; 7 bases are shared with TRBD1. Germline V gene data show CDR1 as SGHRS and CDR2 as YFSETQ. Germline trimming cut 4 bases from V and 1 base from J; bases unmatched to any gene: 10. This CDR3 is 16 amino acids long. CDR3 in amino acids: CASSGGNRGWNTEAFF. CDR3 in DNA: TGCGCCAGCAGCGGAGGAAACAGGGGCTGGAACACTGAAGCTTTCTTT.

The chain is built from TRBV7-6 and TRBJ1-1, with D hard to call. The germline V and J ends were trimmed by 3 bases and 2 bases, with 4 bases remaining between them. The CDR3 consists of 12 residues. In germline, CDR1 is SGHVS, CDR2 FNYEAQ. The chain's CDR3 is CASSFSNTEAFF. For the CDR3, the DNA is TGTGCCAGCAGCTTTTCAAACACTGAAGCTTTCTTT. The full variable domain, rest sourced from reference TRBV7-6 and TRBJ1-1, is GAGVSQSPRYKVTKRGQDVALRCDPISGHVSLYWYRQALGQGPEFLTYFNYEAQQDKSGLPNDRFSAERPEGSISTLTIQRTEQRDSAMYRCASSFSNTEAFFGQGTRLTVV.

This clone was found a few times. The chain links TRBV2 to TRBJ2-5; TRBD1 matches 8 bases. Trimming cost V 6 bases and J 2 bases; bases outside gene matches: 8. CDR1 SNHLY and CDR2 FYNNEI come from the germline V gene. CDR3 length: 15 residues. CDR3 sequence: CASRGRTGRQETQYF. The CDR3 bases are TGTGCCAGCAGGGGAAGGACAGGGAGGCAAGAGACCCAGTACTTC.